This TCR beta chain was recorded in a study of blood T cell repertoires in COVID-19. Study context: Sites in the United States, Italy and Spain provided acute and convalescent COVID-19 samples.

The table came from immunoSEQ multiplex PCR; TCRdb's copy has only in-frame clones and leaves some out. This sample has about 290,000 clones, with around 86% found just once. Germline CDR1 SGHRS, CDR2 YFSETQ. This CDR3 spans 15 amino acids. The V and J ends lost 3 bases and 0 bases respectively, with 10 bases between them. Before being deemed recovered, Cohort 3 donors had two negative PCRs, clearance, or symptom resolution. The chain recombines TRBV5-1 with TRBJ2-1; D is undetermined. Sequencing input: PBMCs or T cells enriched from blood (not recorded which). This sequence originates from a woman aged 40 to 50 who had recovered from COVID-19. CDR3 protein: CASSSMVSSYNEQFF. Here the CDR3 DNA reads TGCGCCAGCAGCTCTATGGTTAGCTCCTACAATGAGCAGTTCTTC.